This T cell receptor (beta chain) was profiled in a study of OX40 agonist ivuxolimab in advanced cancers. Study summary: Every 2 weeks, ivuxolimab was infused into the patients intravenously at between 0.01 and 10 mg/kg. Prior anti-PD-1, anti-PD-L1 or anti-CTLA-4 therapy was allowed; roughly 40% had some. Dose-escalation patients had hepatocellular carcinoma, melanoma, renal cell or head and neck cancer.

This CDR3 contains 14 residues. Germline V gene sequence: CDR1 SQVTM, CDR2 ANQGSEA. V dropped 4 bases and J dropped 0 bases, with 10 bases sitting between them. The repertoire was sequenced with immunoSEQ multiplex PCR; TCRdb's copy has only in-frame clones and lacks some. This table has 65,000 to 90,000 clones, roughly four fifths appearing once. Whole-study findings and limits: Clonal expansion in partial responders at 0.1-3.0 mg/kg ranked among the lowest.

Notes on this clone: Its specificity is unknown.

The sequence derives from an adult with an advanced solid tumor such as melanoma, head and neck, liver or kidney cancer. The V gene is TRBV29-1, the J gene TRBJ1-3; D unresolved. Source: CD4+ or CD8+ T cells sorted from blood, taken in a trial of the OX40 agonist ivuxolimab. CDR3 amino acids: CSVVWGASGNTIYF. The CDR3, as DNA: TGCAGCGTTGTTTGGGGAGCCTCTGGAAACACCATATATTTT.